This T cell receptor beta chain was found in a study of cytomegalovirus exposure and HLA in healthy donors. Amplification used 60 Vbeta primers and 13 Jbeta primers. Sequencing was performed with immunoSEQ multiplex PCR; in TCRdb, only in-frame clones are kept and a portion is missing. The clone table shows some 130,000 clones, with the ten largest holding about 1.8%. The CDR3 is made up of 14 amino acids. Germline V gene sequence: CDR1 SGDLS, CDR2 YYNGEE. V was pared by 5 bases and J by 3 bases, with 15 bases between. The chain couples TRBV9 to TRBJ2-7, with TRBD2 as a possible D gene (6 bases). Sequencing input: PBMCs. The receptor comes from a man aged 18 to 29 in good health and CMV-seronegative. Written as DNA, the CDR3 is TGTGCCAGCAGTCCCGCGGGACGCTACTACGAGCAGTACTTC. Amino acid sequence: CASSPAGRYYEQYF.